The 9 T cell receptor beta chains in this list originate from one sample, sequenced in a study of T cell changes during pregnancy in multiple sclerosis (dated by TCRdb to between 2019 and 2020). The library was prepared using the immunoSEQ multiplex PCR assay. TCRdb re-hosts the immuneACCESS table, in-frame sequences only. Its copies lack some clones; in the studies checked, an unresolved V gene accounts for under half of them, and the cause for the rest is not known. Recorded for this sample are nearly 60,000 clones; 91% of them occurred a single time. Nearly 0.5% of the sample is in the top ten clones. The sequences come from CD4+ T cells from peripheral blood mononuclear cells, collected after pregnancy. The receptors here all came from a female donor in good health, enrolled as a control in a pregnancy study.

The sample holds one count of this clone. J is TRBJ2-3 and V is TRBV30, with D possibly being TRBD2 (6 bases). Between the trimmed V and J ends, which lost 2 bases and 4 bases, there was a span of 7 bases. Germline lookup yields CDR1 GTSNPN and CDR2 SVGIG (reference sequence). The CDR3 runs to 12 residues. CDR3 sequence: CAWSPGADTQYF. The CDR3 DNA follows: TGTGCCTGGAGTCCGGGGGCAGATACGCAGTATTTT.

This clone occurred once. The chain is built from TRBV11-3 and TRBJ1-1, with D perhaps TRBD1 (6 bases). The CDR3 extends over 15 amino acids. Trimming stripped 5 bases from V and 4 bases from J, with 17 bases between. Germline CDR1 is SGHNT and CDR2 is YENEEA. The CDR3 bases are TGTGCCAGCAGCCCCCCCTTGGGGGCGGGCACTGAAGCTTTCTTT. Translating it yields CASSPPLGAGTEAFF.

The chain is built from TRBV19 and TRBJ1-3; D is undetermined. The ends were cut back, 7 bases at V and 2 bases at J, with 15 bases in the middle. The length of the CDR3 is 15 residues. CDR1 is LNHDA and CDR2 is SQIVND in the germline V gene (reference sequence). The chain's CDR3 is CASTPPRVPGNTIYF. The CDR3 region has the DNA TGTGCCAGTACTCCCCCGAGGGTACCTGGAAACACCATATATTTT.

The rearrangement uses TRBV30 and TRBJ2-5; TRBD2 matches at 9 bases. This CDR3 has 14 residues. Germline CDR1 is GTSNPN and CDR2 is SVGIG (reference sequence). Trimming cost V 3 bases and J 4 bases; bases outside gene matches: 6. This CDR3 reads CAWRAGGPLETQYF. CDR3 nucleotides: TGTGCCTGGAGGGCGGGGGGGCCGTTAGAGACCCAGTACTTC.

This clone has just a few counts. The CDR3 DNA follows: TGTGCCACCCACCTCGAGACTGAAGCTTTCTTT. Translated: CATHLETEAFF. The V gene is TRBV28, the J gene TRBJ1-1; D remains ambiguous. The CDR3 contains 11 residues. V was shortened by 10 bases and J by 5 bases, with 11 bases between the two germline ends. CDR1 and CDR2 from the germline V gene are MDHEN and SYDVKM.

The chain couples TRBV19 to TRBJ2-5, with D maybe TRBD2 (5 bases). The V gene's germline CDR1 is LNHDA and CDR2 SQIVND (reference sequence). V lost 9 bases and J lost 0, with 8 bases in between. The CDR3 length is 12 residues. Here the CDR3 DNA reads TGTGCCAGAGCACTAGACCAAGAGACCCAGTACTTC. Protein sequence: CARALDQETQYF.

The chain links TRBV7-9 to TRBJ2-1; 9 bases line up with TRBD1. V shed 5 bases, J shed 0 bases, and the junction held 8 bases outside the gene matches. The germline gives CDR1 SEHNR, CDR2 FQNEAQ (reference sequence). The length of the CDR3 is 17 residues. CDR3 loop: CASSGTGTSASYNEQFF. CDR3 nucleotide sequence: TGTGCCAGCAGCGGGACAGGGACCTCCGCCTCCTACAATGAGCAGTTCTTC.

The genes are TRBV30 and TRBJ1-5; TRBD1 matches 7 bases. The CDR3 has 15 amino acids. The V gene's germline CDR1 is GTSNPN and CDR2 SVGIG (reference sequence). Trimming cost V 5 bases and J 0 bases; bases outside gene matches: 7. The CDR3 region is CAWDREGHSNQPQHF. The CDR3 DNA follows: TGTGCCTGGGACAGGGAAGGCCATAGCAATCAGCCCCAGCATTTT. The complete variable domain, with remaining parts taken from reference TRBV30 and TRBJ1-5, reads SQTIHQWPATLVQPVGSPLSLECTVEGTSNPNLYWYRQAAGRGLQLLFYSVGIGQISSEVPQNLSASRPQDRQFILSSKKLLLSDSGFYLCAWDREGHSNQPQHFGDGTRLSIL.

This chain connects TRBV19 to TRBJ2-5; D may be TRBD1 (7 bases). Between the trimmed V and J ends, which lost 5 bases and 3 bases, there was a span of 16 bases. The CDR3 loop spans 15 amino acids. CDR1 and CDR2 (germline): LNHDA, SQIVND (reference sequence). The chain's CDR3 is CASSPRDSKKETQYF. The CDR3 nucleotides are TGTGCCAGTAGTCCGCGGGACAGTAAGAAAGAGACCCAGTACTTC. Full variable domain (outside the CDR3, taken from reference TRBV19 and TRBJ2-5): DGGITQSPKYLFRKEGQNVTLSCEQNLNHDAMYWYRQDPGQGLRLIYYSQIVNDFQKGDIAEGYSVSREKKESFPLTVTSAQKNPTAFYLCASSPRDSKKETQYFGPGTRLLVL.